The text below deals with one T cell receptor (beta chain). This specimen comes from a study of blood T cell repertoires in COVID-19. The data were produced by immunoSEQ multiplex PCR, yet TCRdb's version contains in-frame clones alone and is incomplete. The table lists fewer than 85,000 clones, roughly four fifths of them singletons. There are 11 residues in the CDR3. Trimming removed 6 bases at V and 2 bases at J, with 4 bases between. Germline assignment: CDR1 LNHDA and CDR2 SQIVND (reference sequence). Sequencing was done on a sample of peripheral blood. This chain connects TRBV19 to TRBJ2-5; D is unclear. The receptor's source is a woman aged 55-75 years with acute or convalescent COVID-19. The CDR3 sequence is CASSTQETQYF. The CDR3 DNA is TGTGCCAGTAGCACTCAAGAGACCCAGTACTTC.